The text below deals with one TCR beta chain. Its antigen is currently unknown. Sequencing was performed with immunoSEQ multiplex PCR; in TCRdb, only in-frame clones are kept and a portion is missing. The table lists tens of thousands of clones, approximately 84% of them singletons. Time point noted: week 23, last vaccination. The vaccine gave 300 ug of a 20-mer mutant IDH1 peptide subcutaneously per dose. The data derive from a study of a mutant IDH1 vaccine in newly diagnosed glioma. The length of the CDR3 is 13 residues. The ends were cut back, 4 bases at V and 4 bases at J, with 11 bases in the middle. Germline V gene data show CDR1 as GTSNPN and CDR2 as SVGIG (reference sequence).

The TCR sequence derives from a man between 18 and 35 years old with glioma. The material was PBMCs, obtained from a glioma patient whose treatment included an IDH1 peptide vaccine. The V gene is TRBV30, the J gene TRBJ1-5, with D unresolved. CDR3 bases: TGTGCCTGGACCCTCGGCGGGAATCAGCCCCAGCATTTT. Its protein product is CAWTLGGNQPQHF.